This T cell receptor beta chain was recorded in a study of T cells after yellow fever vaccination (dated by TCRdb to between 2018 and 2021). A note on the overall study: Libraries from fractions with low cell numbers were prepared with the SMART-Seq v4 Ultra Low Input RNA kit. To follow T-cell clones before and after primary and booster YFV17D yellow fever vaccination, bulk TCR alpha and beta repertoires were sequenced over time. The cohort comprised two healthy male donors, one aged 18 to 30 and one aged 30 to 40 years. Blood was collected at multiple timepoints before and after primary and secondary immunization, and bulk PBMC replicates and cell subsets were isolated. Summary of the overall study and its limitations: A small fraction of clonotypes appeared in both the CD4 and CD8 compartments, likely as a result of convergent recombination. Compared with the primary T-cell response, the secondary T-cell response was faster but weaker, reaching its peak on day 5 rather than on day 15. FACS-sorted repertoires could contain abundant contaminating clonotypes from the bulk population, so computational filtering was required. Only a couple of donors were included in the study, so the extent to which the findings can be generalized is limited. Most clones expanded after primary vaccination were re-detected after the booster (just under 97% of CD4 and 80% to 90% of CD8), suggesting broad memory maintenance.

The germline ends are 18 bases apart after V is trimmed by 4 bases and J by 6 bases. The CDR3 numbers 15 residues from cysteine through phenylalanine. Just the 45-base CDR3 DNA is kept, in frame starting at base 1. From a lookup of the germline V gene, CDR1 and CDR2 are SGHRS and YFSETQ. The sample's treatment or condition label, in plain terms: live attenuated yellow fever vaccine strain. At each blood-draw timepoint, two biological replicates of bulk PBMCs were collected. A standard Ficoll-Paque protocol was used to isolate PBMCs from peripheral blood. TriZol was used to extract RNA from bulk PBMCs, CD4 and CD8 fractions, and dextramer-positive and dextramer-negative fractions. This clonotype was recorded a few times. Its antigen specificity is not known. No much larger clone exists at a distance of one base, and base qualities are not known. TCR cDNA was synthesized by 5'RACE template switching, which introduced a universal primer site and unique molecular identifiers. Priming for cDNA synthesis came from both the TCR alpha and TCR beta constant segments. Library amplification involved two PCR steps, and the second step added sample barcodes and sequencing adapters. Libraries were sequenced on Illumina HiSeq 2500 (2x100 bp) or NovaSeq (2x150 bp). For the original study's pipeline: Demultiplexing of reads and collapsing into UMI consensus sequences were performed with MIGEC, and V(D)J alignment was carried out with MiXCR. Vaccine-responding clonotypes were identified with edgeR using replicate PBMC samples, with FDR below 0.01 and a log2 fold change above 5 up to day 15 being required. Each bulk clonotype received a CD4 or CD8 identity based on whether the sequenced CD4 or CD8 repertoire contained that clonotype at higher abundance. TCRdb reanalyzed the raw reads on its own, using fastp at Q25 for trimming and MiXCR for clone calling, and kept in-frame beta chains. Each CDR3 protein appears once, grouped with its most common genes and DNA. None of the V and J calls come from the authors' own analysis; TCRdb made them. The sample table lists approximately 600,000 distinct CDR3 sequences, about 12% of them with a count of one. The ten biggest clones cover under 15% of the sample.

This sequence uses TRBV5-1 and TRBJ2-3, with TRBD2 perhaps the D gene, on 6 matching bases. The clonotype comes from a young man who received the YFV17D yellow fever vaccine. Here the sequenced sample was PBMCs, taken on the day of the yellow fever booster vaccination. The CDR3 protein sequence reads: CASSQSGTESDTQYF. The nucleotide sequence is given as TGCGCCAGCAGCCAATCCGGGACTGAAAGCGATACGCAGTATTTT.